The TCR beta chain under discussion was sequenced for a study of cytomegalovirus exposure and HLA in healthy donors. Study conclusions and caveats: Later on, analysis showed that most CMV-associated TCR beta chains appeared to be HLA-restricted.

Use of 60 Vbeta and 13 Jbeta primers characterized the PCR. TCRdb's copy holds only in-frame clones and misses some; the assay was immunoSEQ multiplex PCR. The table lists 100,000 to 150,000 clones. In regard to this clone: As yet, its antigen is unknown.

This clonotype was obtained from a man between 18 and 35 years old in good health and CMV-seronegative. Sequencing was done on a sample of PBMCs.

CDR3 DNA sequence: TGTGCCAGCAGCCGGTACAGTACCTACGAGCAGTACTTC. Translated, it gives CASSRYSTYEQYF. The chain carries TRBV13 and TRBJ2-7, with no clear D. Trimming pared 5 bases from V and 2 bases from J, leaving 10 bases between. Germline V gene sequence: CDR1 PRHDT, CDR2 FYEKMQ (reference sequence). This CDR3 has 13 residues.